A selection of T cell receptor beta chains follows, all from one sample in a study of beta chain features in type 1 diabetes. Assay used: immunoSEQ multiplex PCR; TCRdb lists only in-frame clones, some missing. The repertoire has 200,000 to 300,000 clones, roughly 20% of them found once; the top ten carry 0.028%. Sequencing was done on a sample of naive CD4+ T cells from blood. The receptors originated from a middle-aged woman with type 1 diabetes. Each CDR3 is given with its conserved first and last residue. A D gene is named only where the DNA matches it firmly. Size is omitted from some rows. Given values are once, few, many or a class for expanded clones.

.,.,TRBJ1-2,TRBV10-3,TGTGCCATCAACACAGATTATGGCTACACCTTC,CAINTDYGYTF
few,TRBD1,TRBJ1-3,TRBV25-1,TGTGCCAGCAGTGCGCAGGGGGCGCAAGGAAACACCATATATTTT,CASSAQGAQGNTIYF
few,TRBD1,TRBJ2-3,TRBV13,TGTGCCAGCAGCTTAGACAGGGGTGATACGCAGTATTTT,CASSLDRGDTQYF
.,TRBD2,TRBJ2-4,TRBV5-4,TGTGCCAGCAGCCGGGGAGGGCTAGAAGGAAACATTCAGTACTTC,CASSRGGLEGNIQYF
.,.,TRBJ1-1,TRBV18,TGTGCCAGCTCACCAGGGGGCCAGGTTGAAGCTTTCTTT,CASSPGGQVEAFF
.,TRBD1,TRBJ1-2,TRBV28,TGTGCCAGCAGGACGGGACAGGGTTTGGGCTACACCTTC,CASRTGQGLGYTF
.,.,TRBJ1-1,TRBV19,TGTGCCAGTAGTATGTCGTTGAACACTGAAGCTTTCTTT,CASSMSLNTEAFF
few,TRBD2,TRBJ2-1,TRBV7-9,TGTGCCAGCAGCTGGACTAGCGGGAGTTGGGATGAGCAGTTCTTC,CASSWTSGSWDEQFF
few,TRBD2,TRBJ2-2,TRBV29-1,TGCAGCGGGGGGGGTCGCGGGGAGCTGTTTTTT,CSGGGRGELFF
.,TRBD1,TRBJ1-2,TRBV5-6,TGTGCCAGCAGCCCAGGACAGGGAGGGTTCTATGGCTACACCTTC,CASSPGQGGFYGYTF
.,.,TRBJ1-2,TRBV15,TGTGCCACCAGCAGAGATCCCGGGGTAGTCTCTGGCTACACCTTC,CATSRDPGVVSGYTF
.,.,TRBJ2-3,TRBV13,TGTGCCAGCAGCTCCACCAACATCGGGGATACGCAGTATTTT,CASSSTNIGDTQYF
few,TRBD1,TRBJ2-7,TRBV6-5,TGTGCCAGCAGTAAGGGACAGGTCTACGAGCAGTACTTC,CASSKGQVYEQYF
.,.,TRBJ1-1,TRBV30,TGTGCCTGGAGTGTGGGGGCGAACACTGAAGCTTTCTTT,CAWSVGANTEAFF
.,TRBD2,TRBJ2-5,TRBV5-4,TGTGCCAGCAGCTTGGTGGCGGGAGTAGGACAAGAGACCCAGTACTTC,CASSLVAGVGQETQYF
.,.,TRBJ2-6,TRBV9,TGTGCCAGCAGCGGACACTCTGGGGCCAACGTCCTGACTTTC,CASSGHSGANVLTF
few,.,TRBJ2-1,TRBV7-3,TGTGCCAGCAGCTTATCAAAGGCTTCAGACTTCTACAATGAGCAGTTCTTC,CASSLSKASDFYNEQFF
.,.,TRBJ2-5,TRBV7-9,TGTGCCAGCAGCTCAACACAGGTGGAGACCCAGTACTTC,CASSSTQVETQYF
.,TRBD1,TRBJ1-5,TRBV5-1,TGCGCCAGCAGCGCAGGACAGGGGCTTCAGCCCCAGCATTTT,CASSAGQGLQPQHF
few,.,TRBJ2-5,TRBV18,TGTGCCAGCTCCCGAGGCCAGCAAGAGACCCAGTACTTC,CASSRGQQETQYF
.,.,TRBJ2-6,TRBV10-3,TGTGCCATCAGTGAGCGAGACAGCAGCTCTGGGGCCAACGTCCTGACTTTC,CAISERDSSSGANVLTF
.,TRBD2,TRBJ2-3,TRBV30,TGTGCCTGGAAACTAGCGGGAGGCCCAGATACGCAGTATTTT,CAWKLAGGPDTQYF
few,.,TRBJ2-5,TRBV30,TGTGCCTGGAGTGTACCGGCCGCGGCCCAGTACTTC,CAWSVPAAAQYF
few,.,TRBJ2-5,TRBV10-3,TGTGCCATCAGTGAGGGTCCCGGACTGGCAGAGGAGACCCAGTACTTC,CAISEGPGLAEETQYF
.,.,TRBJ2-1,TRBV23-1,TGCGCCAGCAGTCAATCATCACCGGGTCCCCCAGACAATGAGCAGTTCTTC,CASSQSSPGPPDNEQFF
few,TRBD1,TRBJ2-6,TRBV7-2,TGTGCCAGCAGTCAGACAGGGACCGGGGCCAACGTCCTGACTTTC,CASSQTGTGANVLTF
few,TRBD2,TRBJ2-3,TRBV7-2,TGTGCCAGCAGCTTAGGTTCGCTAGCGGGGGGCCCGGATACGCAGTATTTT,CASSLGSLAGGPDTQYF
few,TRBD2,TRBJ2-1,TRBV9,TGTGCCAGCAGCCCTGGGGGGGTTTACTCCTACAATGAGCAGTTCTTC,CASSPGGVYSYNEQFF
.,TRBD1,TRBJ2-6,TRBV30,TGTGCCTGGGGGACAGGGGGATCTGGGGCCAACGTCCTGACTTTC,CAWGTGGSGANVLTF
.,.,TRBJ1-3,TRBV9,TGTGCCAGCAGCGTAGGTTGGGGGGAAGACACCATATATTTT,CASSVGWGEDTIYF
few,.,TRBJ2-1,TRBV4-1,TGCGCCAGCAGCCGAACCTACGTACCCAATGAGCAGTTCTTC,CASSRTYVPNEQFF
.,.,TRBJ2-1,TRBV30,TGTGCCTGGAGTTGGAGGACAGCAGGTGAGCAGTTCTTC,CAWSWRTAGEQFF
.,.,TRBJ2-2,TRBV23-1,TGCGCCAGCAGTCAAAGGGGCAGACCGAACACCGGGGAGCTGTTTTTT,CASSQRGRPNTGELFF
.,TRBD2,TRBJ2-2,TRBV5-4,TGTGCCAGCAGCTTGGCGACTAGCGGGGGCAGGGGCGGGGAGCTGTTTTTT,CASSLATSGGRGGELFF
.,TRBD1,TRBJ1-2,TRBV9,TGTGCCAGCAGCAAGACAGGGGACGGCTACACCTTC,CASSKTGDGYTF
.,.,TRBJ2-1,TRBV10-3,TGTGCCATCAGTGGGGGGCCTGATCTTGAGCAGTTCTTC,CAISGGPDLEQFF
.,TRBD1,TRBJ2-5,TRBV5-6,TGTGCCAGCAGCTTGCCGACAGGGGGATCTTACGAGACCCAGTACTTC,CASSLPTGGSYETQYF